This TCR beta chain emerged from a study of cytomegalovirus exposure and HLA in healthy donors. The wider study: Early release data held 75 million to 100 million unique TCRs from HLA-typed donors. Within the Caucasian-associated ancestry cluster were 65% to 85% of the approximately 370 genotyped donors. Overall study results and limits: Later, an analysis found that common viral pathogens appeared to be linked with several of the most significant clusters.

The V and J ends lost 0 bases and 9 bases, in that order; junction bases with no gene match: 8. The germline V gene has CDR1 LNHNV and CDR2 YYDKDF (reference sequence). The CDR3 sequence is 16 residues long. Remarks on this clone: The antigen is undetermined.

Both 60 Vbeta primers and 13 Jbeta primers went into the PCR. Method: immunoSEQ multiplex PCR; TCRdb's copy keeps in-frame clones and lacks some. The sample holds about 43,000 clones, around three quarters seen once. The TCR sequence derives from a man between 25 and 39 years old in good health and CMV-seronegative. The genes are TRBV15 and TRBJ1-6, with 7 bases identical to TRBD1. Sequencing was done on a sample of PBMCs. CDR3: CATSRDKTGKGSPLHF. The CDR3 nucleotides read TGTGCCACCAGCAGAGATAAGACAGGGAAAGGTTCACCCCTCCACTTT.